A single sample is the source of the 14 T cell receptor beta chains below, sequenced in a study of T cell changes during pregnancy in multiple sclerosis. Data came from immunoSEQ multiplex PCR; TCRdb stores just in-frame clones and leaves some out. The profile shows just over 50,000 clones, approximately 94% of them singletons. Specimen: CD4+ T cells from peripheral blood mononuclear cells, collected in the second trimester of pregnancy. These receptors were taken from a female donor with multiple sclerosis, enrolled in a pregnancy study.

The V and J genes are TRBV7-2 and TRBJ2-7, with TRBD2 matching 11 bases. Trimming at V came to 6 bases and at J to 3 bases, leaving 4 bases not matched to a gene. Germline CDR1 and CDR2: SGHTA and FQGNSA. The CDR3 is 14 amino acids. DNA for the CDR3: TGTGCCAGCAGTCTAGCGGGGGGTCTCTACGAGCAGTACTTC. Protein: CASSLAGGLYEQYF.

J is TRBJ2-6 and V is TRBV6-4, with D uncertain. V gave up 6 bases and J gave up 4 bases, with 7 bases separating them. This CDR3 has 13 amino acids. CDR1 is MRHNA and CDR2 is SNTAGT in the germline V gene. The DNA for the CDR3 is TGTGCCAGCAGCCCCCTGGGGGCCAACGTCCTGACTTTC. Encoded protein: CASSPLGANVLTF.

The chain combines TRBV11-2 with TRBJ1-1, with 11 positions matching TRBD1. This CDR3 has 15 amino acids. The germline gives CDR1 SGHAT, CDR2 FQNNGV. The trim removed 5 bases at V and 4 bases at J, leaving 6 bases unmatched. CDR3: CASSPGTGGTTEAFF. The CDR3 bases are TGTGCCAGCAGCCCCGGGACAGGGGGAACCACTGAAGCTTTCTTT.

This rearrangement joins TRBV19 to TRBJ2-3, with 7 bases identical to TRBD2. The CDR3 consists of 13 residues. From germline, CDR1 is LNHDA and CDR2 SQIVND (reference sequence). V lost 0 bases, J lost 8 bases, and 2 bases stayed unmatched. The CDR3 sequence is CASSIDSGSTQYF. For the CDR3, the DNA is TGTGCCAGTAGTATAGATAGCGGGTCTACGCAGTATTTT.

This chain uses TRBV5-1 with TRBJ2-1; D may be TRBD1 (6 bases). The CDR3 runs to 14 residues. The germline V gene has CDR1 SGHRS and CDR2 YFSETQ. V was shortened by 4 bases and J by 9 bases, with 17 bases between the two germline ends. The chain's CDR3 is CASSPLTGNIEQFF. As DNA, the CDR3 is TGCGCCAGCAGCCCTCTAACAGGGAACATTGAGCAGTTCTTC.

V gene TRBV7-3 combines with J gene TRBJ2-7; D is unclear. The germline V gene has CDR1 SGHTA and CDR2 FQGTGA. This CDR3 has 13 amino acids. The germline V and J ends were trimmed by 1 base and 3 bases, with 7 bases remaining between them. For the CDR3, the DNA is TGTGCCAGCAGCTTAATGCCGAGCTACGAGCAGTACTTC. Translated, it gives CASSLMPSYEQYF.

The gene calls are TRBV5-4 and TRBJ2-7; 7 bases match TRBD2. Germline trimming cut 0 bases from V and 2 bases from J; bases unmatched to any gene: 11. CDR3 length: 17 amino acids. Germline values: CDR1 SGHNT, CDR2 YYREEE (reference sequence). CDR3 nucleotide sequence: TGTGCCAGCAGCTTGGGTGGGCGGGGGAGTTTCACCTACGAGCAGTACTTC. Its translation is CASSLGGRGSFTYEQYF.

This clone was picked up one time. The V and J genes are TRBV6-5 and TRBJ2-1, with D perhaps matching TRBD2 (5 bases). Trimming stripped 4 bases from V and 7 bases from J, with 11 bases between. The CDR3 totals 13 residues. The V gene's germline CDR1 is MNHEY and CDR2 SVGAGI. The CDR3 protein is CASSFAGRNEQFF. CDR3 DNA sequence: TGTGCCAGCAGTTTCGCGGGTAGGAATGAGCAGTTCTTC.

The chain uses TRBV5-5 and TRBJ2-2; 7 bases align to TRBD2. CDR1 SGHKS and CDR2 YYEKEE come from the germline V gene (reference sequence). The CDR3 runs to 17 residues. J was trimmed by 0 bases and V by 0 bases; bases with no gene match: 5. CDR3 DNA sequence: TGTGCCAGCAGCTTGGGGACGGGGGGTCCGAACACCGGGGAGCTGTTTTTT. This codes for CASSLGTGGPNTGELFF.

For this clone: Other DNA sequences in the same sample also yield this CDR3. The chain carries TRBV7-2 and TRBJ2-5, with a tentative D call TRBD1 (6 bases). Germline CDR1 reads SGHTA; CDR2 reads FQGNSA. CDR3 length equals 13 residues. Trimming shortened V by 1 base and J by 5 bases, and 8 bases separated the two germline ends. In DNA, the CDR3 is TGTGCCAGCAGCTTAGAGAGGGGGGAGACCCAGTACTTC. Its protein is CASSLERGETQYF.

CDR3 region: CASSLGLGRTDTQYF. Written as DNA, the CDR3 is TGTGCCAGCAGCTTAGGTCTGGGGCGCACAGATACGCAGTATTTT. The V gene is TRBV7-6, the J gene TRBJ2-3; TRBD1 is a possible D gene (5 bases). V gave up 1 base and J gave up 1 base, with 9 bases separating them. The CDR3 consists of 15 residues. The germline CDR1 and CDR2 sequences are SGHVS and FNYEAQ.

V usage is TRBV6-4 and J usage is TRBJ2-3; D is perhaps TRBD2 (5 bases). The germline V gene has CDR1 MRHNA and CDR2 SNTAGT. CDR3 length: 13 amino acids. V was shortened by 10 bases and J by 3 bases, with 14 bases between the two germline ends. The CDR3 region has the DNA TGTGCCACCAAGGAACTAGGGACAGATACGCAGTATTTT. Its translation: CATKELGTDTQYF.

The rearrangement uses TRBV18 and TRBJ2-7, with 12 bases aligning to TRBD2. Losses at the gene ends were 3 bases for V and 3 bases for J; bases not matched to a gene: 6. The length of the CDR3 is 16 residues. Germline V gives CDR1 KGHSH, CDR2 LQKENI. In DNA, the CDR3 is TGTGCCAGCTCACCGGCGACTAGCGGGGGCTTCTACGAGCAGTACTTC. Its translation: CASSPATSGGFYEQYF.

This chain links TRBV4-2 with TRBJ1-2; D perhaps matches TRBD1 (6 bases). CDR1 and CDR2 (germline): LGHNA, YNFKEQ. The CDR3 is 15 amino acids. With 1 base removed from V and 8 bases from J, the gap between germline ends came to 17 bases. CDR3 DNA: TGTGCCAGCAGCCAAGCTGGAGGACAGCCAAGGGGCTACACCTTC. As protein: CASSQAGGQPRGYTF.